This T cell receptor beta chain was profiled in a study of blood T cell repertoires in COVID-19. Whole-study context: There were acute and convalescent COVID-19 samples, and they came from the United States, Italy and Spain. T cells, B-cell-depleted T cells, or PBMCs supplied cDNA or gDNA.

Unmatched junction bases numbered 11, after V lost 4 bases and J lost 7 bases. The length of the CDR3 is 17 residues. Germline V gives CDR1 SGHRS, CDR2 YFSETQ. Libraries were prepared by immunoSEQ multiplex PCR; TCRdb keeps only in-frame clonotypes and omits some of them. The sample yields around 80,000 clones, about 93% seen once. The TCR was taken from a woman of 80 years or more with acute or convalescent COVID-19. This chain uses TRBV5-1 with TRBJ1-4, with 12 nucleotides matching TRBD1. Material: peripheral blood. The CDR3 region is CASSPGTGGAGGEKLFF. The CDR3 DNA reads TGCGCCAGCAGCCCCGGGACAGGGGGCGCGGGGGGTGAAAAACTGTTTTTT.